This T cell receptor (delta chain) was retrieved from a study of γδ T cells in repeated Plasmodium falciparum infection (dated by TCRdb to about 2021). A note on the overall study: In the natural-infection arm, Malian children exposed to intense seasonal malaria transmission were enrolled and compared against age and gender matched Australian children. Roughly 5 malaria-naive U.S. adults underwent four controlled human malaria infections by bites from P. falciparum NF54-infected Anopheles stephensi mosquitoes over roughly 580 days. Controlled-infection subjects were sampled at baseline, immediately before selected infections, and 21 days after each infection. Malian gammadelta TCR repertoires were analysed cross-sectionally during no-transmission periods and longitudinally across acute febrile malaria episodes. In the study, the shaping of the human gammadelta T cell repertoire by repeated Plasmodium falciparum infection was examined using natural infection in Mali and controlled human malaria infection. General findings and caveats noted by the study authors: The controlled-infection cohort was small, limiting analysis of inter-individual variability in gammadelta T cell responses. Vdelta2-negative gammadelta TCR repertoires from Malian children appeared more clonally expanded, less diverse and less shared than those of Australian children. Across time and infection, the Vgamma9/Vdelta2+ TCR repertoires showed a highly stable polyclonal makeup, with many TCRgamma sequences overlapping between individuals. Generalizability was limited because the Malian cohort was drawn from a small rural village of predominantly one ethnic group. Waves of new clonotype selection in Vdelta2-negative, largely Vdelta1+, gammadelta TCR repertoires appeared to be driven by repeated controlled infections.

The germline V gene yields GEAIGNYY for CDR1 and EKD for CDR2. The CDR3 runs 19 residues from the cysteine to the phenylalanine. Only the CDR3 part of the read is kept: 57 bases, read in frame from the first base. This clone was seen a handful of times. Its antigen specificity is not known. The protein that TCRdb holds for this DNA derives from a much larger clone and differs from the translated DNA at residue 17, which likely indicates a read error; the protein shown here is translated from the DNA. Vgamma9/Vdelta2+ and Vdelta2-negative gammadelta T cell populations were flow-sorted from peripheral blood mononuclear cells for bulk TCR repertoire analysis. Library generation was performed with multiplex PCR. Data came from an Illumina MiSeq. Every sorted gammadelta T cell sample had both its TCR gamma (TRG) and TCR delta (TRD) chains sequenced. The paper's processing steps were these. Repertoire analyses included clonotype tree plots, accumulated frequency of the top 20 clonotypes, diversity index (DI) and D75 metrics. TCRdb reran clone calling on the public reads with CATT; rows sharing one DNA sequence were then combined. TCRdb's processing, not the study's, gives the V and J calls here. The sample table shows some 100,000 delta-chain clones, and approximately 1.5% are seen once. The biggest ten clones account for under 9.5% of the sample.

No J gene was assigned, while the V gene was called as TRDV2; the D segment call TRDD3 is taken from the table without a DNA check. The sample was gamma-delta T cells from blood. The TCR originated in a pool of human donors (malaria-infected and uninfected, not separated). The CDR3 protein sequence reads: CACDTVGLEGGIRADKPIF. The sequenced DNA: TGTGCCTGTGACACCGTCGGCCTCGAGGGTGGGATAAGGGCCGATAAACCCATCTTT.